This T cell receptor beta chain was recorded in a study of blood T cell repertoires in COVID-19. The CDR3 sequence is 14 residues long. V was cut by 3 bases and J by 2 bases, with 11 bases left in between. In germline, CDR1 is MNHEY, CDR2 SVGAGI. This clone came up once. As processed by the authors: Amplification from reference gene primers served as the basis for estimated nucleated cell counts. TCRdb's table, derived via immunoSEQ multiplex PCR, lists solely in-frame clones and lacks some. D and trimming were read from the DNA, whereas the V and J calls and clone size are those reported in that table. Found here are over 130,000 clones, approximately 88% of them singletons; the top ten hold 28%.

The sample comprised peripheral blood. The V and J genes are TRBV6-5 and TRBJ2-7, with D hard to call. The TCR comes from a human donor in a cohort sampled during active COVID-19. The CDR3, as DNA: TGTGCCAGCAGTTATCGAGACAACACCTACGAGCAGTACTTC. Its protein is CASSYRDNTYEQYF.